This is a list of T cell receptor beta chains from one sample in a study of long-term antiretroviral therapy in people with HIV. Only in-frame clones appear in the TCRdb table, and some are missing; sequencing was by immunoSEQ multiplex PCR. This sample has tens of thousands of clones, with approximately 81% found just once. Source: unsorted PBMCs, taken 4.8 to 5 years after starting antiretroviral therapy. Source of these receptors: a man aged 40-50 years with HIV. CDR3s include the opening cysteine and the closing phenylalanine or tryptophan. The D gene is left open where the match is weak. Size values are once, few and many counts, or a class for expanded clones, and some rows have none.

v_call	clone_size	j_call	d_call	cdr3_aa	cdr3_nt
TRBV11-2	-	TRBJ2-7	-	CASRMIRDRTYEQYF	TGTGCCAGCAGAATGATCCGGGACCGAACCTACGAGCAGTACTTC
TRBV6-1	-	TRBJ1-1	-	CASSEKFPTVNTEAFF	TGTGCCAGCAGTGAAAAGTTCCCGACAGTGAACACTGAAGCTTTCTTT
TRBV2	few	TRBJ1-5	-	CASSQGWNQPQHF	TGTGCCAGCAGCCAGGGGTGGAATCAGCCCCAGCATTTT
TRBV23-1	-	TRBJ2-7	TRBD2	CASSPKLAGERHEQYF	TGCGCCAGCAGTCCTAAATTGGCGGGGGAGCGCCACGAGCAGTACTTC
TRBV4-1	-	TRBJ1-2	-	CASSQDGNNHYGYTF	TGCGCCAGCAGCCAAGATGGGAACAACCACTATGGCTACACCTTC
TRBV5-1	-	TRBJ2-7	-	CASSFGRTTYEQYF	TGCGCCAGCAGCTTCGGACGGACAACCTACGAGCAGTACTTC
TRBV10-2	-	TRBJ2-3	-	CASSGQRADTQYF	TGCGCCAGCAGTGGGCAGAGGGCAGATACGCAGTATTTT
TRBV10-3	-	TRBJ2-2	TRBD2	CAISELAGDTGELFF	TGTGCCATCAGTGAACTAGCGGGAGATACCGGGGAGCTGTTTTTT
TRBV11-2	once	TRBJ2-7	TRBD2	CASSSGLAGPYEQYF	TGTGCCAGCAGCTCCGGACTAGCGGGGCCCTACGAGCAGTACTTC
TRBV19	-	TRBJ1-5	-	CASSPGPSIQPQHF	TGTGCCAGTAGTCCGGGGCCGTCCATTCAGCCCCAGCATTTT
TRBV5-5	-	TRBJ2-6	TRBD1	CASSLIRSQGAGGANVLTF	TGTGCCAGCAGCTTGATTCGGTCGCAGGGGGCGGGTGGGGCCAACGTCCTGACTTTC
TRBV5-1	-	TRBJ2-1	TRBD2	CASSLDAGGPYEQFF	TGCGCCAGCAGCTTGGACGCGGGAGGGCCATATGAGCAGTTCTTC
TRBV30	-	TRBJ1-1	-	CAWTFLDGFEAFF	TGTGCCTGGACCTTCCTGGACGGGTTTGAAGCTTTCTTT
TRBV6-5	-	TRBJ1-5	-	CASTRGVNQPQHF	TGTGCCAGCACCCGTGGGGTTAATCAGCCCCAGCATTTT
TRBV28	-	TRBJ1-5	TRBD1	CASSSTGPNQPQHF	TGTGCCAGCAGTTCGACAGGGCCCAATCAGCCCCAGCATTTT
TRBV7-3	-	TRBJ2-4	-	CASSLGTEGSIQYF	TGTGCCAGCAGCTTAGGGACCGAGGGTAGCATTCAGTACTTC
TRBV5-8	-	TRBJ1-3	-	CASSFRMHPVIDTIYF	TGTGCCAGCAGCTTTAGGATGCACCCTGTGATCGACACCATATATTTT
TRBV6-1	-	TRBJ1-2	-	CASSVMQGSFNGYTF	TGTGCCAGCAGTGTGATGCAGGGCTCGTTTAATGGCTACACCTTC
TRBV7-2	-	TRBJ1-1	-	CASSPFWGGTEAFF	TGTGCCAGCAGCCCCTTCTGGGGTGGAACTGAAGCTTTCTTT
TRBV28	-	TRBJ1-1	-	CASSLLGRTEAFF	TGTGCCAGCAGTTTACTAGGGCGGACTGAAGCTTTCTTT
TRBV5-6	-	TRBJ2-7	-	CASSNWGAGSYEQYF	TGTGCCAGCAGCAATTGGGGGGCCGGCTCCTACGAGCAGTACTTC
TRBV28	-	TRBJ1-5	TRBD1	CASSLRPPGTGGAVGNQPQHF	TGTGCCAGCAGTTTACGACCACCCGGGACAGGGGGCGCGGTCGGCAATCAGCCCCAGCATTTT
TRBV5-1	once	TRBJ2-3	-	CASSLVGQSSSTDTQYF	TGCGCCAGCAGCTTGGTAGGGCAGAGCTCTAGCACAGATACGCAGTATTTT
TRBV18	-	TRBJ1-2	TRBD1	CASSEDRDGYTF	TGTGCCAGCTCCGAGGACAGGGACGGCTACACCTTC
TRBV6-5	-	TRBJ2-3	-	CASSYLSSRTDTQYF	TGTGCCAGCAGTTACCTGTCATCCAGGACGGATACGCAGTATTTT
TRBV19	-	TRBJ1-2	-	CASSSSGGLSNGYTF	TGTGCCAGTAGTTCTAGTGGAGGACTTAGCAATGGCTACACCTTC
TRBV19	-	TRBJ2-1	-	CASSTLNEQFF	TGTGCCAGTAGTACCCTTAATGAGCAGTTCTTC
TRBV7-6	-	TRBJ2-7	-	CASSLDGYASYEQYF	TGTGCCAGCAGCTTAGATGGATATGCTTCGTACGAGCAGTACTTC
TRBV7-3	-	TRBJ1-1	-	CASSSAVKTEAFF	TGTGCCAGCAGCTCCGCAGTAAAAACTGAAGCTTTCTTT
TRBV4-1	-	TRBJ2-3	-	CASSQDMDTQYF	TGCGCCAGCAGCCAAGATATGGATACGCAGTATTTT
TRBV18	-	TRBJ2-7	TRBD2	CASSRSGGTNYEQYF	TGTGCCAGCTCCAGAAGCGGGGGGACAAACTACGAGCAGTACTTC
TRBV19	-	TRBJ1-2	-	CASTAGTSYGYTF	TGTGCCAGTACCGCGGGGACGTCGTATGGCTACACCTTC
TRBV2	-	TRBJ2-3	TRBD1	CASSLGQGTDTQYF	TGTGCCAGCAGTCTTGGACAGGGCACAGATACGCAGTATTTT
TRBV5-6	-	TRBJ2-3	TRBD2	CASSLLAGGADTQYF	TGTGCCAGCAGCCTTCTAGCGGGAGGAGCAGATACGCAGTATTTT
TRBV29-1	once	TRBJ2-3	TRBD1	CSVRTGKLDTQYF	TGCAGCGTTAGGACAGGGAAGTTGGATACGCAGTATTTT
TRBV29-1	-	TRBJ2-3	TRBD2	CSVGDRLAGGMDTQYF	TGCAGCGTTGGGGACAGACTAGCGGGAGGAATGGATACGCAGTATTTT
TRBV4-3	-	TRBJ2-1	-	CASSQGSGQGYNEQFF	TGCGCCAGCAGCCAAGGGTCCGGGCAGGGATACAATGAGCAGTTCTTC
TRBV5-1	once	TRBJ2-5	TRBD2	CASNSGLAVQETQYF	TGCGCCAGCAATTCGGGACTAGCGGTCCAAGAGACCCAGTACTTC
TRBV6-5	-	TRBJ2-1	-	CASSSPKRTLLEQFF	TGTGCCAGCAGTTCCCCGAAGCGAACTCTATTGGAGCAGTTCTTC
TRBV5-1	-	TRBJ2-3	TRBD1	CATSQGTDTQYF	TGCGCCACCTCACAGGGGACAGATACGCAGTATTTT
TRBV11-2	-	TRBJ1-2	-	CASSFTDVLYGYTF	TGTGCCAGCAGCTTCACCGACGTACTCTATGGCTACACCTTC
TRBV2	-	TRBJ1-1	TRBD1	CASRGQAERTEAFF	TGTGCCAGCAGGGGACAGGCTGAGAGAACTGAAGCTTTCTTT
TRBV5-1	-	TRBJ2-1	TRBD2	CASSTGTSGRQYNEQFF	TGCGCCAGCAGCACGGGGACTAGCGGGAGGCAATACAATGAGCAGTTCTTC
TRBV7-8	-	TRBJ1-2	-	CASSFSTGGGFYGYTF	TGTGCCAGCAGCTTTTCGACTGGGGGCGGCTTCTATGGCTACACCTTC
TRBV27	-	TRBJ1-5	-	CASSFGQWSPQHF	TGTGCCAGCAGTTTTGGCCAGTGGAGTCCCCAGCATTTT
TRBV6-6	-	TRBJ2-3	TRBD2	CASSQQRGGADTQYF	TGTGCCAGCAGTCAGCAGCGGGGGGGTGCAGATACGCAGTATTTT
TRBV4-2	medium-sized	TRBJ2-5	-	CASSQKQGVETQYF	TGTGCCAGCAGCCAAAAACAGGGTGTAGAGACCCAGTACTTC
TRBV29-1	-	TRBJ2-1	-	CSVDLSSYNEQFF	TGCAGCGTTGACCTCAGCTCCTACAATGAGCAGTTCTTC
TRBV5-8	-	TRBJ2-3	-	CASRGWGTDTQYF	TGTGCCAGTCGAGGGTGGGGGACAGATACGCAGTATTTT
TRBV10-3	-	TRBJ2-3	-	CAISDPRGAGDTQYF	TGTGCCATCAGCGACCCCCGGGGGGCGGGAGATACGCAGTATTTT
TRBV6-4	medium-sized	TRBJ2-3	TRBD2	CASSDGTSGGTDTQYF	TGTGCCAGCAGTGACGGGACTAGCGGGGGCACAGATACGCAGTATTTT
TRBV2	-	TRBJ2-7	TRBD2	CASSAGLASYEQYF	TGTGCCAGCAGTGCGGGACTAGCCTCCTACGAGCAGTACTTC
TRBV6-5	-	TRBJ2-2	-	CASRGTVNTGELFF	TGTGCCAGCAGGGGGACGGTGAACACCGGGGAGCTGTTTTTT
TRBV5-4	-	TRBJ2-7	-	CASSLAGVGYEQYF	TGTGCCAGCAGCTTGGCCGGGGTAGGCTACGAGCAGTACTTC
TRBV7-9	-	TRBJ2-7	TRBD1	CASSSTGERTYEQYF	TGTGCCAGCAGCTCGACAGGGGAGAGGACCTACGAGCAGTACTTC
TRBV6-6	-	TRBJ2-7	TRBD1	CASSRNVGTVGYEQYF	TGTGCCAGCAGCCGGAATGTTGGGACAGTGGGGTACGAGCAGTACTTC
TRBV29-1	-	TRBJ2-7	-	CSVVGSTSVGEQYF	TGCAGCGTTGTTGGCAGCACCTCCGTTGGCGAGCAGTACTTC
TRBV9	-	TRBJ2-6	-	CASSVGEGVKRPGANVLTF	TGTGCCAGCAGCGTAGGAGAGGGGGTGAAACGGCCTGGGGCCAACGTCCTGACTTTC
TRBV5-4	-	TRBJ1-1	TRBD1	CASRPWTGKNTEAFF	TGTGCCAGCAGACCCTGGACAGGAAAGAACACTGAAGCTTTCTTT
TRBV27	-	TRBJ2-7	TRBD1	CASTQRQGASFYEQYF	TGTGCCAGCACCCAACGACAGGGGGCGAGCTTCTACGAGCAGTACTTC